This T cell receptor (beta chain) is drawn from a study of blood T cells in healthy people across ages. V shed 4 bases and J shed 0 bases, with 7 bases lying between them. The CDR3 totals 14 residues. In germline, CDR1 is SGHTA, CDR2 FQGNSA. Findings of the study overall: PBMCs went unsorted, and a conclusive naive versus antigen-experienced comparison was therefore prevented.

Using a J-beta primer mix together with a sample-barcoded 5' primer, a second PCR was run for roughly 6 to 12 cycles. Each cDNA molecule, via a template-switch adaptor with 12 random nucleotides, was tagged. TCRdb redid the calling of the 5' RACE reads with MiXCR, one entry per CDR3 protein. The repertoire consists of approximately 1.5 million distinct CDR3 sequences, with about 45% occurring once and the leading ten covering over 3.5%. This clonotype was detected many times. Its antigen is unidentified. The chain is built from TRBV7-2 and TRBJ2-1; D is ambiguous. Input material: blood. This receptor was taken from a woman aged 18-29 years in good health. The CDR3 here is CASSWTVSYNEQFF. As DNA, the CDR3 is TGTGCCAGCAGCTGGACGGTCTCCTACAATGAGCAGTTCTTC.